This is a list of T cell receptor beta chains from one sample in a study of control samples from healthy donors and cancer patients. Sequenced by immunoSEQ multiplex PCR; TCRdb stores in-frame clones only, minus some. The sample lists 160,000 or so clones, about 94% seen once, with 8.5% in the top ten. Source material: blood. The receptors here all came from a woman between 35 and 50 years old in good health. Each CDR3 is given with its conserved first and last residue. D genes are given only for firm matches. Rows give clone size only sometimes, using once, few, many, or a class for an expanded clone.

cdr3_length | clone_size | j_call | d_call | v_call | cdr3_nt | cdr3_aa
15 | NA | TRBJ1-1 | NA | TRBV5-6 | TGTGCCAGCAGCTTGTGGACAAATTTTAGGGTAGAAGCTTTCTTT | CASSLWTNFRVEAFF
13 | NA | TRBJ1-6 | NA | TRBV5-6 | TGTGCCAGCAGCTTGCAGGGAAATTCACCCCTCCACTTT | CASSLQGNSPLHF
14 | NA | TRBJ2-3 | TRBD2 | TRBV7-2 | TGTGCCAGCAACACAGCGGGAGGAGGAGATACGCAGTATTTT | CASNTAGGGDTQYF
19 | once | TRBJ2-3 | NA | TRBV3-1/TRBV3-2 | TGTGCCAGCAGCCAAGGACGTTACTCGGTTAGGGCTAGCACAGATACGCAGTATTTT | CASSQGRYSVRASTDTQYF
16 | NA | TRBJ1-1 | TRBD1 | TRBV9 | TGTGCCAGCAGTCAAAGCGCCGGGACAGGGCGGACTGAAGCTTTCTTT | CASSQSAGTGRTEAFF
12 | NA | TRBJ2-1 | NA | TRBV7-9 | TGTGCCAGCAGCCGCGTAGGTCTGGAGCAGTTCTTC | CASSRVGLEQFF
17 | NA | TRBJ2-1 | NA | TRBV19 | TGTGCCAGTAGTATCATAAGGGGACCCGATATTTACAATGAGCAGTTCTTC | CASSIIRGPDIYNEQFF
11 | once | TRBJ2-1 | NA | TRBV30 | TGTGCCTGGAGAACGTACAATGAGCAGTTCTTC | CAWRTYNEQFF
13 | NA | TRBJ1-1 | NA | TRBV11-2 | TGTGCCAGCAGCTTAGACTGGGCTGGGGCGGCTTTCTTT | CASSLDWAGAAFF
12 | NA | TRBJ2-3 | NA | TRBV5-1 | TGCGCCAGCAGCCCCTACACAGATACGCAGTATTTT | CASSPYTDTQYF
15 | once | TRBJ1-5 | NA | TRBV2 | TGTGCCAGCAGTACTGACTGGGAACGCAGTCAGCCCCAGCATTTT | CASSTDWERSQPQHF
15 | NA | TRBJ1-4 | TRBD1 | TRBV9 | TGTGCCAGCAGCGTATTTGCAGGGGGCCGCGAAAAACTGTTTTTT | CASSVFAGGREKLFF
18 | NA | TRBJ2-1 | TRBD2 | TRBV11-2 | TGTGCCAGCTGGGGAGGTTTGGGCGGGGGGCCGATCGGCAATGAGCAGTTCTTC | CASWGGLGGGPIGNEQFF
12 | NA | TRBJ2-2 | NA | TRBV11-3 | TGTGCCAGCAGCTCGGAGGGCGGGGAGCTGTTTTTT | CASSSEGGELFF
13 | NA | TRBJ2-7 | TRBD2 | TRBV7-9 | TGTGCCAGCAGCCGTGGGACTAGCTTTGAGCAGTACTTC | CASSRGTSFEQYF
15 | NA | TRBJ1-3 | TRBD1 | TRBV5-4 | TGTGCCAGCAGCGGGGGGACAGTCTCTGGAAACACCATATATTTT | CASSGGTVSGNTIYF
17 | NA | TRBJ2-1 | NA | TRBV11-2 | TGTGCCAGCAGCTTAGACTCGCTCGAAGTCTCCTACAATGAGCAGTTCTTC | CASSLDSLEVSYNEQFF
14 | NA | TRBJ1-4 | NA | TRBV3-1/TRBV3-2 | TGTGCCAGCAGCCCCCCCTCCCGGAATGAAAAACTGTTTTTT | CASSPPSRNEKLFF
15 | NA | TRBJ1-6 | NA | TRBV18 | TGTGCCAGCTCACCATCGGATAGGGGAGGTTCACCCCTCCACTTT | CASSPSDRGGSPLHF
14 | NA | TRBJ2-7 | NA | TRBV6-5 | TGTGCCAGCAGTTACTCGGCGGAGACCTACGAGCAGTACTTC | CASSYSAETYEQYF
15 | NA | TRBJ1-2 | NA | TRBV14 | TGTGCCAGCAGCCTCTACTACAGGGTGGACTATGGCTACACCTTC | CASSLYYRVDYGYTF
13 | NA | TRBJ2-1 | NA | TRBV7-3 | TGTGCCAGCAGCTTCCTGAGGGCAAATGTGCAGTTCTTC | CASSFLRANVQFF
11 | NA | TRBJ2-7 | NA | TRBV20-1 | TGCAGTGCTATCGGAAGGATCGAGCAGTACTTC | CSAIGRIEQYF